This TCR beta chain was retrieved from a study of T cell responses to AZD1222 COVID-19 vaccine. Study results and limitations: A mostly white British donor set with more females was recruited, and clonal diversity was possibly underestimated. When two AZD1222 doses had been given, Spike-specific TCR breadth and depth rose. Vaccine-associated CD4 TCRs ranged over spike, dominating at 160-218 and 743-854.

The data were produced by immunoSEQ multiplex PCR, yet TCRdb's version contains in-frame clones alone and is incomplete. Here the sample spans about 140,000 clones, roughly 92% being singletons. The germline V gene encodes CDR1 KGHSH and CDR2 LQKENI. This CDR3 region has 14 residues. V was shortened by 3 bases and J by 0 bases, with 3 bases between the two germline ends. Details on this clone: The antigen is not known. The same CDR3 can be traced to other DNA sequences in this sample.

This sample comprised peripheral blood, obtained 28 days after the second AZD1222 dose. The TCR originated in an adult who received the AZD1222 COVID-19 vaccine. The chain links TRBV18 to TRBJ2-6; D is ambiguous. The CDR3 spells CASSPNSGANVLTF. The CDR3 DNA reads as TGTGCCAGCTCACCTAACTCTGGGGCCAACGTCCTGACTTTC.